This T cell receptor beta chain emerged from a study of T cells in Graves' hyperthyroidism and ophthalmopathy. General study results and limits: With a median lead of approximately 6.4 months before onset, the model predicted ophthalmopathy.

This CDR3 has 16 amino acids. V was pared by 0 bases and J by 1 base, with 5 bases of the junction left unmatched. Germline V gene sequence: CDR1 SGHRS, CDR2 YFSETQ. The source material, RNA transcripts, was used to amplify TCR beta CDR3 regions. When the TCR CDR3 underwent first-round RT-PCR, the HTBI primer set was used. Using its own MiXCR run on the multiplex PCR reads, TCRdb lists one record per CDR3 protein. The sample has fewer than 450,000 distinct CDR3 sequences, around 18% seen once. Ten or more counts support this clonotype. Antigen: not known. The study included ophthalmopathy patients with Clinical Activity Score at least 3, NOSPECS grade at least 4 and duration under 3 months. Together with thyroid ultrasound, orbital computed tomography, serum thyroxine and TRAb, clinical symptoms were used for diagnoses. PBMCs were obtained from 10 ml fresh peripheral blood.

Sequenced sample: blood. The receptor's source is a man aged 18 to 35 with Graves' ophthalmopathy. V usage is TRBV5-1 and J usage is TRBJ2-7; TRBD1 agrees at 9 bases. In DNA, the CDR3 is TGCGCCAGCAGCTTGGCAAGGGACAGGGTGTCCTACGAGCAGTACTTC. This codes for CASSLARDRVSYEQYF. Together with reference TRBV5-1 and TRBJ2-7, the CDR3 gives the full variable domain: KAGVTQTPRYLIKTRGQQVTLSCSPISGHRSVSWYQQTPGQGLQFLFEYFSETQRNKGNFPGRFSGRQFSNSRSEMNVSTLELGDSALYLCASSLARDRVSYEQYFGPGTRLTVT.